Described below is a single T cell receptor (beta chain) sequence and its context. This receptor's antigen is unknown. No much larger clone exists at a distance of one base, and base qualities are not known. The entry originates in a study of cytomegalovirus exposure and HLA in healthy donors (TCRdb year 2017). Context from the whole study: In an earlier analysis of 550 to 750 of the donors, 276 Gb of sequence data and some 100 million unique TCR beta sequences from 150 million to 200 million T cells were reported. In a later analysis, previously published TCR beta repertoires from 500 to 750 donors were re-analyzed and high-resolution HLA genotyping was added so that TCR occurrence patterns could be studied. Every discovery cohort repertoire had been produced on one sequencing platform. Several DR-DQ haplotypes were treated as single units for association and clustering because of strong linkage in the cohort. Roughly 300 gigabases of sequencing data and approximately 93 million unique TCR sequences were included in an early release covering 500 to 750 HLA-typed donors. High-throughput TCR immunosequencing, statistical association of individual TCRs with disease status, and machine learning were combined to predict cytomegalovirus infection status. Donor age, sex, ethnicity and CMV serostatus were compiled alongside the repertoire data. Rather than using new phenotypic data, the later analysis identified candidate immune exposures from TCR beta sequences and from how often those sequences occurred across donors. Among some 400 genotyped donors of the cohort, an average of about 220,000 unique TCR beta nucleotide sequences was sequenced per donor, of which 15% to 20% were non-productive. Along with the approximately 620-subject first cohort, a separate validation cohort of 120 different subjects was used. HLA typing covered class I and class II loci at four-digit resolution. The number of typed donors differed by locus: about 620-630 for A, B, C, DRB1 and DQB1; approximately 520 for DQA1; over 600 for DPA1; and approximately 450 for DPB1. Among the roughly 400 genotyped donors, around 81% belonged to the genetic ancestry cluster associated with self-reported Caucasian donors. The study was designed to test whether signatures of past pathogen exposure could be identified by cataloging public T cell receptors. The study used immunosequencing to profile the T cell repertoires of approximately 640 subjects and linked those repertoires to cytomegalovirus serostatus. In a later genetic analysis, genome-wide SNP genotypes for 398 of the 666 donors were used, and that subset was treated as a discovery cohort. An earlier analysis of 587 of the donors used high-throughput TCR beta sequencing to judge whether each TCR beta V gene segment behaved as functional or pseudogenic. The paper as a whole reports these results and caveats: Specific HLA alleles were associated with 18,000 or so TCR beta sequences at a false discovery rate of 0.05 in a later analysis. The 87-base-pair reads could not distinguish some IMGT-functional V segments, including TRBV6-2 and TRBV6-3, so those segments were excluded. A later analysis found that most CMV-associated TCR beta chains appeared HLA-restricted, with HLA associations seemingly driven largely by CMV exposure. In an earlier analysis of about 550 of the donors, most TCR beta V segments were observed in productive rearrangements about 90% or about 30% of the time, broadly matching IMGT annotations. A further reported finding was that TCR beta sequences accurately predicted the HLA-A and HLA-B alleles for most subjects in the first cohort. The earlier analysis of approximately 540 of the donors excluded roughly 16 rarely observed V segments, including chromosome 9 orphons, because counts were too low. The cohort was sequenced for TCR beta chains only, and without alpha or paired-chain data the features that could be detected were limited. According to a later analysis, parvovirus B19, influenza, CMV and Epstein-Barr virus appeared linked to several top co-occurrence clusters. The classifier was reported to diagnose cytomegalovirus status with high specificity and sensitivity in both the original cohort and the validation cohort. In vitro tests confirmed that a few of the cytomegalovirus-associated TCR beta chains recognize cytomegalovirus antigens. A group of highly shared sequence variants was considered likely to be a technical artifact of the sequencing pipeline. While some public TCRs were present in many individuals, most TCR sequences turned up only very rarely across donors. Linkage disequilibrium might explain the correlated functional status among segregating V segments, but an unknown experimental factor could not be excluded. The study gave a list of under 200 TCR beta chains associated with cytomegalovirus. Roughly uniform sequencing depth across donors was assumed in presence/absence analyses, although this assumption may not hold. In a later analysis, HLA-associated TCR beta chains showed more clonal expansion and lower generation probabilities than non-associated chains that were equally common. Immune exposure information for the cohort was limited to CMV serostatus. A later analysis found that TCR association rates varied across HLA loci, with DRB1 alleles showing the most associated TCRs and HLA-C alleles the fewest. In a later genetic analysis, a missense DCLRE1C variant was associated with V-gene and J-gene trimming of TCR beta chains, and the association was replicated in an independent cohort. Compared with the approximately 600-donor mean, donors in an Asian-associated ancestry cluster had fewer N-insertions in productive TCRs, according to a later genetic analysis. It was suggested by the authors that the approach could potentially be generalized to other disease states and immunological phenotypes. Because some donors lacked HLA typing at each locus, the association tests relied only on the typed subset. Strong co-occurrence of HLA alleles, especially DR and DQ, made assigning TCR associations to individual alleles difficult.

There are 13 amino acids in the CDR3, from cysteine to phenylalanine inclusive. Only the CDR3 part of the read is kept: 39 bases, read in frame from the first base. CDR1 and CDR2 (SGHDT, YYEEEE) derive from the germline V gene. Cut back by 4 bases and 3 bases, the V and J ends lie 8 bases apart. Receptor libraries were prepared by the immunoSEQ multiplex PCR assay. The multiplex PCR relied on a mix of 60 forward primers for TCR Vbeta segments and 13 reverse primers for TCR Jbeta segments. A multiplex PCR assay on genomic DNA amplified the CDR3 region of rearranged TCR beta genes. The amplified TCR beta libraries were sequenced on the Illumina HiSeq System as 87-base-pair reads. The authors' pipeline ran thus. In a later analysis, some 80 million unique TCR beta chains were counted across the approximately 640 repertoires, and about 10 million of these chains were shared by at least two donors. Raw reads were error-corrected and collapsed into unique sequences with a nearest-neighbor algorithm that merged closely related sequences to remove PCR and sequencing errors. Alignment of CDR3 sequences to IMGT reference sequences was used to assign V, D and J gene segments. Each retained sequence needed at least a six-nucleotide match to both a V gene segment and a J gene segment. A rearrangement counted as productive if the CDR3 had no stop codons and remained in frame with V and J, and every other rearrangement counted as non-productive. CDR3 was defined by IMGT convention, running from the second conserved V-encoded cysteine to the conserved J-encoded phenylalanine. The earlier analysis of about 500 of the donors excluded sequences that lacked an unambiguous match to a single V gene segment. In an earlier analysis of 450 to 700 of the donors, V segments were called functional above 56.7% productive rearrangements and were called segregating when the between-donor standard deviation exceeded 5%. To diagnose cytomegalovirus status from the catalog of TCR beta chain sequences, a statistical classification framework was built. A later analysis assigned V and J genes by comparing TCR nucleotide sequences with IMGT/GENE-DB human TR gene sequences. The TCRdist pipeline was used in a later analysis to assign CDR3 sequences and most-parsimonious VDJ recombination scenarios. In a later analysis, each TCR beta chain was defined by its CDR3 amino acid sequence together with its V-gene family, and reads without a unique V-gene family were excluded. A later analysis removed roughly 590 highly shared, low-generation-probability nucleotide sequences to deal with suspected cross-contamination and a sequencing artifact. For each public chain, a later analysis derived a clonal expansion index from normalized ranks of inferred template counts within each repertoire. Generation probabilities in a later analysis came from a VDJ recombination model fitted to out-of-frame rearrangements, and those results were checked against IGoR. A later analysis scored TCR-TCR, TCR-HLA and TCR-CMV co-occurrence with hypergeometric tests, applying a repertoire-size bias correction to TCR pairs. To estimate false discovery rates, a later analysis permuted the HLA or CMV assignments 20 times. In a later analysis, co-occurring TCRs were grouped using DBSCAN, with TCRdist sequence similarity added in when clustering inside HLA-allele-positive subsets. For co-occurrence clustering, repertoires with fewer than 30,000 or more than 120,000 public chains were excluded, along with 4 to 6 repertoires with anomalous nucleotide sharing. TCRdb provides this immuneACCESS table in a form limited to in-frame rearrangements. Some clones are lacking; in checked studies, under half of them reflect an unresolved V gene, and why the rest are absent is not known. The V and J calls and the clone size are those of that table, but D and trimming were determined from the DNA. The sample includes some 120,000 clones, with about 81% observed a single time. The ten biggest clones cover about 1.1% of the sample.

The cohort comprised some 700 healthy bone marrow donors. At the time of sampling, every cohort member was nominally healthy, though immune exposures that went unrecorded were likely present. The donor tested CMV seronegative and was one of the 352 seronegative cohort members. Every donor gave a peripheral blood sample, and the peripheral blood mononuclear cells from that sample were used for TCR beta sequencing. The Qiagen DNeasy Blood Extraction Kit was used to extract genomic DNA from the blood cell samples. Recombination connected TRBV5-6 to TRBJ1-3, with the D segment identity uncertain. The sample comprised PBMCs. This TCR came from a woman in her twenties or thirties in good health and CMV-seronegative. The CDR3 region reads CASSRRGGNTIYF. The nucleotide sequence reads as follows: TGTGCCAGCAGCCGCCGGGGTGGAAACACCATATATTTT.